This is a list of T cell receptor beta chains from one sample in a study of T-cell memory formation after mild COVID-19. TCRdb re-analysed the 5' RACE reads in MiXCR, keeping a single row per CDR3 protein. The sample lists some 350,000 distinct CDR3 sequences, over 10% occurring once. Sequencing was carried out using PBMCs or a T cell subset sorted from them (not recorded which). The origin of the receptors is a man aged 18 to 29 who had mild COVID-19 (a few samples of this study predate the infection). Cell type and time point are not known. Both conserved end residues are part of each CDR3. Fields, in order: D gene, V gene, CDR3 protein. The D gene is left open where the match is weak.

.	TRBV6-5	CASSQPGGYGYTF
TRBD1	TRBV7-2	CASSPRTGAREPQHF
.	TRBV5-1	CASSGGGGLGEKLFF
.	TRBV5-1	CASAVGSGANVLTF
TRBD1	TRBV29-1	CSAGGTTGLGGYTF
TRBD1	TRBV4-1	CASSQGVQETQYF
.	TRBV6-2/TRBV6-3	CASSSLSQETQYF
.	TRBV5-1	CASTTTGDTGELFF
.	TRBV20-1	CSAPLGLDGYTF
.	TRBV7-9	CASSPRQEQYF
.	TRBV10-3	CAISGRNEKLFF
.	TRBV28	CASSTRTKISNQPQHF
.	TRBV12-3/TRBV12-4	CASSFREAEKLFF
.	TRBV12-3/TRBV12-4	CASSLRALAYEQYF